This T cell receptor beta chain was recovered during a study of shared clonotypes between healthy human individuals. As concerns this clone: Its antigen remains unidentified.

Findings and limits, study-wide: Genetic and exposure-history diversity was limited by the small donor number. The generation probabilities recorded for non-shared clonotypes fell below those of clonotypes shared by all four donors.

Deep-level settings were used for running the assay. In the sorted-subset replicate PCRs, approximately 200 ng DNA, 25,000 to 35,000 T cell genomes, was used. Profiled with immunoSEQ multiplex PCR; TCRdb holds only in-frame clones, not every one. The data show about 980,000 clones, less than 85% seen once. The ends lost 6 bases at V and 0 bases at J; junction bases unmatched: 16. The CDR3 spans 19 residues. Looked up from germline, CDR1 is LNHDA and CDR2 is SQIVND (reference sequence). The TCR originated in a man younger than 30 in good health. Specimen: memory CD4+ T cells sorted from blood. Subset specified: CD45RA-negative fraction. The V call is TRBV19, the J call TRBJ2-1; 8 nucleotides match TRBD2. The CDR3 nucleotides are TGTGCCAGTAGGATGAGCGGGGGCCGAATACTCAACTCCTACAATGAGCAGTTCTTC. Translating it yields CASRMSGGRILNSYNEQFF.